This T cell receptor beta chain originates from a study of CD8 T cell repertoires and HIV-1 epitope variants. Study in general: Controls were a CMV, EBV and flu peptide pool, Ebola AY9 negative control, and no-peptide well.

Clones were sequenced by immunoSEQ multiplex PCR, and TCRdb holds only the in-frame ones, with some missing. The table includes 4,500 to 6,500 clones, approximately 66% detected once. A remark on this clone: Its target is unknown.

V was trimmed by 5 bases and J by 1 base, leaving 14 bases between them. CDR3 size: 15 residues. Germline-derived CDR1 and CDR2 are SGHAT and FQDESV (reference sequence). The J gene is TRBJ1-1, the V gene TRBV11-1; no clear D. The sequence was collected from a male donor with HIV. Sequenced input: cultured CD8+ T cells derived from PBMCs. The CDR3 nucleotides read TGTGCCAGCAGCCCCCAGGCGATCCCGAACACTGAAGCTTTCTTT. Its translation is CASSPQAIPNTEAFF.